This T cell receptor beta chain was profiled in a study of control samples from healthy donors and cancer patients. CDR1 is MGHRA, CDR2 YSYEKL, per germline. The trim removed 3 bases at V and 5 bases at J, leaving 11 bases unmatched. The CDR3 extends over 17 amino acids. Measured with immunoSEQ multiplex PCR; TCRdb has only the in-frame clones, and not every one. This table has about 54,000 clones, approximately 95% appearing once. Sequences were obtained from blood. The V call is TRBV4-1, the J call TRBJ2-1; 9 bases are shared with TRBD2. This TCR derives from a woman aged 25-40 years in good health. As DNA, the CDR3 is TGCGCCAGCAGCCAGGTCTTTGGGACTAGCACGCACAATGAGCAGTTCTTC. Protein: CASSQVFGTSTHNEQFF.